The TCR beta chain described here comes from a study of CD8+ T cells in alopecia areata. About the research overall: Treated patients took oral tofacitinib at 5 to 10 mg twice daily. Study findings and constraints: Across lesional scalp, and particularly alopecia totalis/universalis, clonality surpassed that of normal scalp.

Trimming stripped 8 bases from V and 3 bases from J, with 15 bases between. This CDR3 is 13 amino acids long. Per germline, CDR1 SQVTM and CDR2 ANQGSEA. PBMC-derived CD4+ and CD8+ T cells were sorted. Extracted from the samples, RNA was reverse transcribed into cDNA to serve as the sequencing template. TCRdb's table, derived via immunoSEQ multiplex PCR, lists solely in-frame clones and lacks some. The top ten hold roughly 3.3% of the sample, which has roughly 120,000 clones, about two fifths seen once. There are a few counts of this clone. No antigen is known for it. The chain links TRBV29-1 to TRBJ2-3; a weak D match, TRBD1 (5 bases). The receptor was derived from a human donor with alopecia areata. The sequencing input was CD4+ T cells sorted from blood. The DNA of the CDR3 is TGCAGCTTCTGCAGGGTAGGGACAGATACGCAGTATTTT. It specifies CSFCRVGTDTQYF.